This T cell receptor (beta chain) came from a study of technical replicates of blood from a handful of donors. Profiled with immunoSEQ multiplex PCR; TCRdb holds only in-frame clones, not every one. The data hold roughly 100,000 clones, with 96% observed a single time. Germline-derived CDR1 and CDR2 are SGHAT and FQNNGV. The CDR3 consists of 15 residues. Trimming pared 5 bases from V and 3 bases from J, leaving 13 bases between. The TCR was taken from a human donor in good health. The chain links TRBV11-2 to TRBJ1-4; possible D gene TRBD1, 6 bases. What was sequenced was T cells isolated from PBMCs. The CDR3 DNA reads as TGTGCCAGCAGCGCCAGGGGTATGGCTAATGAAAAACTGTTTTTT. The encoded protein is CASSARGMANEKLFF.